Below, 19 T cell receptor beta chains from the same sample are listed, as sequenced in a study of blood T cell repertoires in COVID-19. Repertoires were generated with immunoSEQ multiplex PCR, while TCRdb's copy carries only in-frame clones and drops some. The sample carries about 250,000 clones, about nine tenths recorded once. The sequencing sample was made of peripheral blood. These receptors were collected from a woman aged 40-49 years who had recovered from COVID-19.

The J gene is TRBJ1-1, the V gene TRBV7-2, with 7 bases matching TRBD1. The V gene end was trimmed by 2 bases and the J gene end by 5 bases; junction bases not matched to a gene: 2. Germline loops: CDR1 SGHTA, CDR2 FQGNSA. The CDR3 spans 13 residues. CDR3 amino acids: CASSLSDRTEAFF. CDR3 nucleotides: TGTGCCAGCAGCTTATCGGACAGGACTGAAGCTTTCTTT. Drawing the rest from reference TRBV7-2 and TRBJ1-1, the complete variable domain is GAGVSQSPSNKVTEKGKDVELRCDPISGHTALYWYRQSLGQGLEFLIYFQGNSAPDKSGLPSDRFSAERTGGSVSTLTIQRTQQEDSAVYLCASSLSDRTEAFFGQGTRLTVV.

The rearrangement uses TRBV23-1 and TRBJ1-5; 12 positions match TRBD1. TRBV23-1 is treated as an ORF (open reading frame) with a function not yet certain. The trim removed 3 bases at V and 0 bases at J, leaving 12 bases unmatched. The CDR3 is made up of 20 amino acids. CDR3 nucleotides: TGCGCCAGCAGTCACCAGATAGGGACAGGGGGCCTTTTTAGCAATCAGCCCCAGCATTTT. Translation: CASSHQIGTGGLFSNQPQHF.

This clone was detected only once. The sample carries other DNA sequences with the same CDR3. The chain couples TRBV7-3 to TRBJ2-1; 11 bases map to TRBD2. The length of the CDR3 is 15 residues. The germline gives CDR1 SGHTA, CDR2 FQGTGA. V was clipped by 6 bases and J by 5 bases; unmatched bases: 6. CDR3 residues: CASSPRTSGHNEQFF. In nucleotides, the CDR3 is TGTGCCAGCAGTCCTCGGACTAGCGGGCACAATGAGCAGTTCTTC.

In its sample, this clone was seen a few times. Other DNA sequences from this sample encode an identical CDR3 as well. V and J are TRBV12-3 or TRBV12-4 and TRBJ2-2, with a possible D match to TRBD1 (6 bases). V dropped 7 bases and J dropped 3 bases, with 6 bases sitting between them. The CDR3 covers 12 residues. CDR3 loop: CASTGDTGELFF. The CDR3 coding sequence is TGTGCCAGCACAGGGGACACCGGGGAGCTGTTTTTT.

The chain carries TRBV28 and TRBJ1-1; tentatively, D is TRBD1 (6 bases). This CDR3 is built from 16 residues. Germline CDR1 reads MDHEN; CDR2 reads SYDVKM. V gave up 4 bases and J gave up 0 bases, with 15 bases separating them. The CDR3 region is CASSSPGDPMNTEAFF. DNA of the CDR3: TGTGCCAGCAGTTCACCAGGGGACCCAATGAACACTGAAGCTTTCTTT.

The gene calls are TRBV4-1 and TRBJ1-5, with D unresolved. This CDR3 comprises 14 residues. In germline, CDR1 is MGHRA, CDR2 YSYEKL. V gave up 1 base and J gave up 3 bases, with 7 bases separating them. The CDR3 is CASSQVGPNQPQHF. The CDR3 DNA reads TGCGCCAGCAGCCAAGTGGGCCCCAATCAGCCCCAGCATTTT.

The chain links TRBV4-1 to TRBJ2-7, with 12 positions matching TRBD2. Per the germline V gene, CDR1 is MGHRA and CDR2 is YSYEKL. Trimming at V came to 0 bases and at J to 2 bases, leaving 2 bases not matched to a gene. This CDR3 is 16 amino acids long. The CDR3 sequence: CASSQDWTSGTYEQYF. The CDR3 nucleotides are TGCGCCAGCAGCCAAGACTGGACTAGCGGGACCTACGAGCAGTACTTC.

The chain is built from TRBV18 and TRBJ2-5; D perhaps matches TRBD2 (6 bases). CDR1 and CDR2 (germline): KGHSH, LQKENI. This CDR3 has 13 amino acids. V gave up 5 bases and J gave up 5 bases, with 12 bases separating them. This chain's CDR3 is CASSETGGETQYF. DNA of the CDR3: TGTGCCAGCTCAGAGACTGGAGGGGAGACCCAGTACTTC.

The chain links TRBV6-5 to TRBJ2-7, with a possible D match to TRBD2 (7 bases). V gave up 11 bases and J gave up 5 bases, with 16 bases separating them. This CDR3 comprises 12 residues. Germline values: CDR1 MNHEY, CDR2 SVGAGI. CDR3 in DNA: TGTGCCGGGGGCGGGAGTATTCACGAGCAGTACTTC. The encoded protein is CAGGGSIHEQYF.

The chain links TRBV7-2 to TRBJ2-1; 11 bases are shared with TRBD2. From germline, CDR1 is SGHTA and CDR2 FQGNSA. The CDR3 loop spans 15 amino acids. V shed 3 bases, J shed 9 bases, and the junction held 7 bases outside the gene matches. CDR3 protein: CASSFDSGRVGEQFF. The CDR3 DNA reads TGTGCCAGCAGCTTCGATAGCGGGAGGGTAGGTGAGCAGTTCTTC.

This clone was seen a handful of times. The chain is built from TRBV28 and TRBJ2-1; D not resolved. Trimming removed 4 bases at V and 1 base at J, with 11 bases between. Germline V gene lookup returns CDR1 MDHEN and CDR2 SYDVKM. The CDR3 extends over 15 amino acids. The CDR3: CASSSGGASYNEQFF. The CDR3 DNA reads as TGTGCCAGCAGTTCGGGTGGAGCGTCCTACAATGAGCAGTTCTTC.

The J gene is TRBJ2-1, the V gene TRBV15; tentative D call: TRBD2 (5 bases). The CDR3 loop spans 15 amino acids. The ends were cut back, 0 bases at V and 6 bases at J, with 12 bases in the middle. CDR1 and CDR2 (germline): LNHNV, YYDKDF (reference sequence). The DNA for the CDR3 is TGTGCCACCAGCAGAGATCTGCCTAGCTCCAATGAGCAGTTCTTC. This sequence encodes CATSRDLPSSNEQFF.

The rearrangement uses TRBV6-5 and TRBJ2-1, with 8 nucleotides matching TRBD2. The germline V gene has CDR1 MNHEY and CDR2 SVGAGI. This CDR3 comprises 12 residues. Trimming cost V 2 bases and J 13 bases; bases outside gene matches: 4. For the CDR3, the DNA is TGTGCCAGCAGTTACCCCAGCGGGAGACAGTTCTTC. Protein: CASSYPSGRQFF.

The V call is TRBV28, the J call TRBJ2-5; 10 nucleotides agree with TRBD1. Looked up from germline, CDR1 is MDHEN and CDR2 is SYDVKM. The CDR3 sequence is 19 residues long. Trimming removed 5 bases from V and 2 bases from J; junction bases left unmatched: 17. DNA for the CDR3: TGTGCCAGCAGTGGCAGGGTGGGCGCCCGGGACAGGGGTCAAGAGACCCAGTACTTC. Protein product: CASSGRVGARDRGQETQYF.

On this clone: Its ends do not fully match the called genes, so a read error is possible. V usage is TRBV13 and J usage is TRBJ2-7; TRBD2 agrees at 8 bases. Per germline, CDR1 PRHDT and CDR2 FYEKMQ (reference sequence). There are 12 residues in the CDR3. The CDR3 spells CASSLAPGGPTF. In nucleotides, the CDR3 is TGTGCCAGCAGCTTAGCCCCGGGGGGGCCCACCTTC.

This clone was picked up a small number of times. The chain employs TRBV4-2 and TRBJ2-1; the D gene is possibly TRBD2 (5 bases). V was trimmed by 0 bases and J by 9 bases, leaving 12 bases between them. This CDR3 is built from 14 residues. Per germline, CDR1 LGHNA and CDR2 YNFKEQ. The CDR3 reads CASSQDPGLGEQFF. DNA of the CDR3: TGTGCCAGCAGCCAAGACCCGGGATTGGGTGAGCAGTTCTTC.

This rearrangement joins TRBV9 to TRBJ2-7, with TRBD2 matching over 8 bases. With V trimmed by 2 bases and J by 0 bases, 4 bases remained unmatched. CDR3 length equals 15 residues. Per the germline V gene, CDR1 is SGDLS and CDR2 is YYNGEE. CDR3 loop: CASSVGGGISYEQYF. DNA of the CDR3: TGTGCCAGCAGCGTCGGCGGGGGGATCTCCTACGAGCAGTACTTC. The full variable domain, completed using reference TRBV9 and TRBJ2-7, is DSGVTQTPKHLITATGQRVTLRCSPRSGDLSVYWYQQSLDQGLQFLIQYYNGEERAKGNILERFSAQQFPDLHSELNLSSLELGDSALYFCASSVGGGISYEQYFGPGTRLTVT.

Written as DNA, the CDR3 is TGTGCCAGCTCATTCGGCGGGGCTAGCTCCTACAATGAGCAGTTCTTC. Encoded protein: CASSFGGASSYNEQFF. This sequence joins TRBV11-3 and TRBJ2-1; possible D gene TRBD2, 6 bases. CDR1 is SGHNT, CDR2 YENEEA, per germline. Trimming took 8 bases from V and 0 from J, leaving 17 bases between them. CDR3 length equals 16 residues.

This sequence joins TRBV28 and TRBJ2-7; 7 bases match TRBD1. Germline V gene sequence: CDR1 MDHEN, CDR2 SYDVKM. The CDR3 loop spans 15 amino acids. After removal of 5 bases from V and 1 base from J, the junction contained 8 bases not matched to a gene. CDR3 nucleotides: TGTGCCAGCAGTATCGACTGGACAGGATCCTACGAGCAGTACTTC. Protein: CASSIDWTGSYEQYF.